The 16 T cell receptor beta chains below all came from one sample that was sequenced in a study of Ad26.COV2.S vaccination and SARS-CoV-2 variants. Indicated treatment: roughly 20 received Ad26.COV2.S at low or high dose, single or two shots; 5 received placebo; per-sample allocation not given. Day 63 after the first vaccine or placebo injection was the time point for sampling. Method: immunoSEQ multiplex PCR; TCRdb's copy keeps in-frame clones and lacks some. The repertoire has some 500,000 clones, approximately 89% of them found once; the top ten carry approximately 2.5%. The sequences come from peripheral blood, collected in a trial of Ad26.COV2.S vaccine versus placebo. The receptor source for this set is a person between 18 and 60 years old who received the Ad26.COV2.S COVID-19 vaccine or a placebo.

The sample holds one count of this clone. This chain links TRBV19 with TRBJ2-2; 8 bases match TRBD1. This CDR3 contains 15 residues. The trim removed 6 bases at V and 0 bases at J, leaving 3 bases unmatched. Germline assignment: CDR1 LNHDA and CDR2 SQIVND (reference sequence). CDR3 sequence (DNA): TGTGCCAGTAGCCAGACAGGGGCGAACACCGGGGAGCTGTTTTTT. Residues: CASSQTGANTGELFF.

This clone turned up a few times. The chain combines TRBV5-1 with TRBJ2-5; 14 bases fit TRBD2. Germline loops: CDR1 SGHRS, CDR2 YFSETQ. J was trimmed by 5 bases and V by 4 bases; bases with no gene match: 10. This CDR3 region has 17 residues. CDR3 DNA sequence: TGCGCCAGCAGCCTACGACTAGCGGGGGGGCCCGGGGAGACCCAGTACTTC. It codes for CASSLRLAGGPGETQYF.

The J gene is TRBJ2-5, the V gene TRBV5-1; tentative D call: TRBD1 (5 bases). The CDR3 is 17 residues long. Germline assignment: CDR1 SGHRS and CDR2 YFSETQ. V was clipped by 1 base and J by 2 bases, with 18 bases between them. The CDR3 region is CASSLLRMQGEQETQYF. CDR3 coding DNA: TGCGCCAGCAGCTTGCTGAGGATGCAGGGTGAACAAGAGACCCAGTACTTC.

The V call is TRBV19, the J call TRBJ1-2, with 12 bases lining up with TRBD1. Germline V gene data show CDR1 as LNHDA and CDR2 as SQIVND (reference sequence). This CDR3 has 16 amino acids. V shed 8 bases, J shed 5 bases, and the junction held 12 bases outside the gene matches. The CDR3 bases are TGTGCCAGTTGGGACAGGGGGCTCCCCGGAGATTATGGCTACACCTTC. Its translation is CASWDRGLPGDYGYTF.

The rearrangement links TRBV5-4 to TRBJ1-4; the match to TRBD1 covers 10 bases. Germline assignment: CDR1 SGHNT and CDR2 YYREEE (reference sequence). Trimming removed 3 bases from V and 3 bases from J; junction bases left unmatched: 8. This CDR3 has 17 amino acids. This CDR3 reads CASSYRQGAAANEKLFF. The CDR3 region has the DNA TGTGCCAGCAGCTACAGACAGGGGGCGGCGGCTAATGAAAAACTGTTTTTT.

The rearrangement joins TRBV4-3 to TRBJ1-6; D might be TRBD1 (5 bases). The germline gives CDR1 LGHNA, CDR2 YSLEER. V lost 5 bases to trimming and J lost 14 bases, with 22 bases between them. The CDR3 covers 15 residues. CDR3 nucleotide sequence: TGCGCCAGCAGCTCAGAAACCGGGACTCCCCGGACCCTCCACTTT. Its translation: CASSSETGTPRTLHF.

The chain uses TRBV11-3 and TRBJ1-3; a possible D gene is TRBD1 (5 bases). Germline CDR1 reads SGHNT; CDR2 reads YENEEA. The CDR3 totals 16 residues. V lost 5 bases to trimming and J lost 0 bases, with 14 bases between them. This CDR3 is CASSRDGEPSGNTIYF. CDR3 nucleotide sequence: TGTGCCAGCAGCCGGGACGGTGAACCCTCTGGAAACACCATATATTTT.

The chain recombines TRBV11-3 with TRBJ2-2, with TRBD1 matching 7 bases. The CDR3 covers 17 residues. The V gene end was trimmed by 0 bases and the J gene end by 1 base; junction bases not matched to a gene: 5. CDR1 and CDR2 (germline): SGHNT, YENEEA. The CDR3 sequence: CASSLDYQGVNTGELFF. The CDR3 DNA reads as TGTGCCAGCAGCTTAGATTACCAGGGGGTGAACACCGGGGAGCTGTTTTTT.

CDR3 sequence: CASSPSGGWTYEQYF. The CDR3 DNA reads as TGTGCCAGCTCACCCTCAGGGGGCTGGACCTACGAGCAGTACTTC. The chain uses TRBV18 and TRBJ2-7; 8 bases align to TRBD1. This CDR3 is 15 amino acids long. Unmatched junction bases numbered 6, after V lost 3 bases and J lost 2 bases. Germline CDR1 and CDR2: KGHSH and LQKENI.

The chain combines TRBV6-5 with TRBJ2-7, with D tentatively TRBD1 (6 bases). Between the trimmed V and J ends, which lost 7 bases and 4 bases, there was a span of 17 bases. There are 14 residues in the CDR3. From germline, CDR1 is MNHEY and CDR2 SVGAGI. This CDR3 reads CASKTGPLSYEQYF. As DNA, the CDR3 is TGTGCCAGCAAGACAGGCCCTCTGTCTTACGAGCAGTACTTC.

Concerning this clone: An end of the junction differs from the germline gene, which may be a read error. V usage is TRBV9 and J usage is TRBJ2-5; the D gene is possibly TRBD1 (5 bases). The CDR3 totals 13 residues. Germline lookup yields CDR1 SGDLS and CDR2 YYNGEE. CDR3 in DNA: TGTGCCGGCAGCGTTCGACAGTCTGAGACCCAGTACTTC. Its protein product is CAGSVRQSETQYF.

The chain links TRBV12-3 or TRBV12-4 to TRBJ2-7; the D call may be TRBD1 or TRBD2 (6 bases each). The CDR3 sequence is 13 residues long. The ends were cut back, 3 bases at V and 7 bases at J, with 13 bases in the middle. The CDR3 loop reads CASSFRQAGEQYV. The DNA for the CDR3 is TGTGCCAGCAGTTTCCGACAGGCGGGGGAGCAGTACGTC.

This clone was observed a handful of times. The genes are TRBV27 and TRBJ2-7, with 9 bases lining up with TRBD2. V trimming: 6 bases; J trimming: 3 bases; junction bases outside the gene matches: 12. This CDR3 has 16 amino acids. Per the germline V gene, CDR1 is MNHEY and CDR2 is SMNVEV (reference sequence). DNA of the CDR3: TGTGCCAGCAGATATCCGGGACTAGCTCCCCACTACGAGCAGTACGTC. Its translation: CASRYPGLAPHYEQYV.

This clone has just one count. This chain uses TRBV6-5 with TRBJ2-3, with a weak D call TRBD2 (6 bases). Germline V gene lookup returns CDR1 MNHEY and CDR2 SVGAGI. The V end lost 7 bases, the J end lost 1 base, and 9 bases lay between the germline ends. The CDR3 length is 13 residues. The CDR3 spells CASIGSGTDTQYF. In DNA, the CDR3 is TGTGCCAGCATCGGGAGCGGCACAGATACGCAGTATTTT.

The rearrangement joins TRBV28 to TRBJ1-2; D unclear. CDR1 is MDHEN and CDR2 is SYDVKM in the germline V gene. This CDR3 has 13 amino acids. The V gene lost 3 bases and the J gene lost 5 bases, with 10 bases spanning the gap. CDR3 residues: CASSLGVRYGYTF. CDR3 DNA: TGTGCCAGCAGTTTGGGCGTGCGTTATGGCTACACCTTC.

This rearrangement joins TRBV5-1 to TRBJ1-2, with a tentative D call TRBD1 (5 bases). Germline-derived CDR1 and CDR2 are SGHRS and YFSETQ. V was pared by 4 bases and J by 4 bases, with 14 bases between. The CDR3 loop spans 14 amino acids. This CDR3 reads CASSPDTQGYGYTF. In DNA form, the CDR3 reads TGCGCCAGCAGCCCGGACACCCAGGGCTATGGCTACACCTTC.